A selection of T cell receptor beta chains follows, all from one sample in a study of shared clonotypes between healthy human individuals. Some clones are missing from TCRdb's copy, which holds only in-frame ones; the method was immunoSEQ multiplex PCR. The sample gives some 2,500,000 clones, roughly 93% of which show up once; approximately 0.37% is in the top ten. The sequenced sample was naive CD4+ T cells from PBMCs. These TCRs come from a man younger than 35 in good health. Some clones in this sample may be carry-over from other donors' samples. The CDR3 runs from the conserved cysteine through the conserved F or W.

CASSLNGASSYEQYF | TRBV5-1
CASSSGPPNTEAFF | TRBV5-1
CATYGGGQEKLFF | TRBV10-3
CASSTIAGSGETQYF | TRBV6-1
CASTGQGARFYGYTF | TRBV28
CASSPIEQGPREQYF | TRBV5-1
CASSLGMLDYEQYF | TRBV7-2
CASSNRGTNTGELFF | TRBV19
CASSFLTGIYGYTF | TRBV6-1
CASSPTTRDTEAFF | TRBV18
CASSYRQGPYNEQFF | TRBV11-3
CASRDGRRGDTGELFF | TRBV19
CASGFGDRGGYGYTF | TRBV12-5
CASSVGGFSYEQYF | TRBV2
CASSLGGVWSEQYF | TRBV7-2
CASSTRGASGNTIYF | TRBV28
CASSFQGRGSPLHF | TRBV28
CASSLRRDNQPQHF | TRBV5-5
CASTGGRETQYF | TRBV19
CASSEASRRWETQYF | TRBV6-1
CASSQLAVPYNEQFF | TRBV7-3
CASSGQGLETQYF | TRBV2
CASSSPGGWEETQYF | TRBV28
CASRGKSGSRTDTQYF | TRBV5-1
CASSLVSGLGTEAFF | TRBV7-2
CASSPSRQAHEQYF | TRBV27
CASSSGGPGYTF | TRBV7-9
CASSLGQALIDTIYF | TRBV5-1
CASSFSRQVTDTQYF | TRBV5-1
CASSQISGDRAAFF | TRBV14
CASSVLSGNTIYF | TRBV2